These T cell receptor beta chains were read from a single sample in a study of blood T cell repertoires in COVID-19. This table comes from immunoSEQ multiplex PCR, and its TCRdb copy is limited to in-frame clones, with some not included. The sample holds 65,000 to 90,000 clones, approximately 80% seen once. Specimen: peripheral blood. These receptors were obtained from a man older than 75 with active or convalescent COVID-19. Both conserved end residues are part of each CDR3. Fields, in order: clone size, D gene, V gene, J gene, CDR3 protein, CDR3 DNA. The D gene is left open where the match is weak. The size entry is marked missing in some rows and otherwise reads once, few, many or a size class.

>NA|TRBD1|TRBV5-1|TRBJ1-1
CASRQGGENTEAFF
TGCGCCAGCAGACAGGGGGGAGAGAACACTGAAGCTTTCTTT
>NA|NA|TRBV25-1|TRBJ1-4
CASSEDRGWDEKLFF
TGTGCCAGCAGTGAGGATCGAGGATGGGATGAAAAACTGTTTTTT
>NA|NA|TRBV19|TRBJ2-1
CASSSSAVKQFF
TGTGCCAGTAGTTCCTCCGCGGTTAAGCAGTTCTTC
>few|TRBD1|TRBV6-5|TRBJ2-2
CASNRDRGTGELFF
TGTGCCAGCAATCGGGACAGGGGGACCGGGGAGCTGTTTTTT
>NA|NA|TRBV5-1|TRBJ1-6
CASSLNVNRQNNSPLHF
TGCGCCAGCAGCTTGAACGTGAACAGGCAAAATAATTCACCCCTCCACTTT
>NA|TRBD1|TRBV7-9|TRBJ2-3
CASSRTGSTDTQYF
TGTGCCAGCAGCCGGACAGGGAGCACAGATACGCAGTATTTT
>NA|TRBD2|TRBV28|TRBJ2-3
CASSLIGVNSGRDMVPQYF
TGTGCCAGCAGTTTAATTGGGGTGAATAGCGGGAGGGACATGGTGCCGCAGTATTTT
>NA|NA|TRBV2|TRBJ1-2
CASSELGANYGYTF
TGTGCCAGCAGTGAATTGGGAGCTAACTATGGCTACACCTTC
>NA|NA|TRBV7-9|TRBJ2-2
CASSLSLGELFF
TGTGCCAGCAGCTTATCCCTCGGGGAGCTGTTTTTT
>NA|TRBD2|TRBV7-6|TRBJ2-1
CASSLAGAGIYNEQFF
TGTGCCAGCAGCTTAGCGGGAGCGGGGATATACAATGAGCAGTTCTTC
>NA|NA|TRBV19|TRBJ1-2
CASSITRDTFFGYTF
TGTGCCAGTAGTATAACCCGGGACACCTTTTTCGGCTACACCTTC
>NA|NA|TRBV9|TRBJ1-6
CASSPRVGHSPLHF
TGTGCCAGCAGCCCCCGTGTTGGGCATTCACCCCTCCACTTT
>NA|NA|TRBV3-1/TRBV3-2|TRBJ1-2
CASSQGRGGDYGYTF
TGTGCCAGCAGCCAGGGGAGAGGGGGGGACTATGGCTACACCTTC
>NA|NA|TRBV11-3|TRBJ2-6
CASSLEQAGANVLTF
TGTGCCAGCAGCTTAGAACAGGCTGGGGCCAACGTCCTGACTTTC
>NA|TRBD1|TRBV19|TRBJ1-2
CASSIASTGAKNYGYTF
TGTGCCAGTAGTATAGCCTCGACAGGGGCGAAGAACTATGGCTACACCTTC
>NA|NA|TRBV6-2/TRBV6-3|TRBJ2-7
CASSYNGLKYEQYF
TGTGCCAGCAGTTACAATGGGCTCAAATACGAGCAGTACTTC
>NA|NA|TRBV6-5|TRBJ1-6
CASNPVGRNSPLHF
TGTGCCAGCAACCCGGTGGGCCGTAATTCACCCCTCCACTTT
>NA|NA|TRBV6-2/TRBV6-3|TRBJ2-7
CASSWGPTDQYF
TGTGCCAGCAGTTGGGGGCCGACGGACCAGTACTTC
>NA|TRBD2|TRBV4-2|TRBJ2-5
CASSQGTRLQETQYF
TGTGCCAGCAGCCAAGGGACTAGACTCCAAGAGACCCAGTACTTC
>NA|NA|TRBV12-3/TRBV12-4|TRBJ2-3
CASSFSRDTQYF
TGTGCCAGCAGTTTTTCTCGAGATACGCAGTATTTT
>NA|NA|TRBV27|TRBJ2-3
CASSLSIRAQRYTDTQYF
TGTGCCAGCAGTTTAAGCATACGGGCTCAGCGGTACACAGATACGCAGTATTTT
>NA|NA|TRBV7-2|TRBJ2-7
CASSLVKSSYEQYF
TGTGCCAGCAGCTTAGTCAAGAGCTCCTACGAGCAGTACTTC
>NA|TRBD2|TRBV19|TRBJ2-1
CASSTTTSGRFNEQFF
TGTGCCAGTAGTACCACGACTAGCGGGAGATTTAATGAGCAGTTCTTC
>NA|NA|TRBV3-1/TRBV3-2|TRBJ2-7
CASSLTGGGYEQYF
TGTGCCAGCAGCCTTACAGGGGGGGGGTACGAGCAGTACTTC
>NA|TRBD1|TRBV5-6|TRBJ1-2
CASSLTGRTSYGYTF
TGTGCCAGCAGCCTGACAGGGAGGACGTCCTATGGCTACACCTTC
>NA|NA|TRBV10-3|TRBJ2-7
CAIRPSGEEAQYF
TGTGCCATCAGGCCGTCGGGGGAGGAGGCGCAGTACTTC
>NA|NA|TRBV27|TRBJ1-1
CASSPGQFIDAEAFF
TGTGCCAGCAGTCCCGGACAGTTTATTGATGCTGAAGCTTTCTTT
>NA|NA|TRBV5-1|TRBJ1-1
CASSTQGNTEAFF
TGCGCCAGCAGCACGCAGGGGAACACTGAAGCTTTCTTT
>few|TRBD1|TRBV11-3|TRBJ2-7
CASSLEGGQGAYEQYF
TGTGCCAGCAGCTTAGAAGGGGGACAGGGGGCCTACGAGCAGTACTTC
>NA|TRBD1|TRBV11-2|TRBJ2-2
CASSWGQGNTGELFF
TGTGCCAGCAGCTGGGGACAGGGTAACACCGGGGAGCTGTTTTTT
>NA|TRBD1|TRBV6-2/TRBV6-3|TRBJ2-7
CASSRTGPYEQYF
TGTGCCAGCAGCCGGACAGGGCCCTACGAGCAGTACTTC
>NA|TRBD1|TRBV6-5|TRBJ2-1
CASTGTGSYNEQFF
TGTGCCAGCACGGGGACAGGCTCCTACAATGAGCAGTTCTTC
>NA|TRBD1|TRBV28|TRBJ2-1
CAAGTGGSYNEQFF
TGTGCCGCAGGGACAGGGGGGTCCTACAATGAGCAGTTCTTC
>NA|TRBD2|TRBV9|TRBJ2-1
CASSVGTTSGRDNEQFF
TGTGCCAGCAGCGTAGGCACCACTAGCGGGAGGGACAATGAGCAGTTCTTC
>NA|NA|TRBV6-5|TRBJ2-7
CASRGGTGTYEQYF
TGTGCCAGCCGGGGCGGGACGGGGACCTACGAGCAGTACTTC
>once|TRBD1|TRBV5-5|TRBJ2-7
CASSPTGIDEQYF
TGTGCCAGCAGCCCGACAGGGATTGACGAGCAGTACTTC
>NA|TRBD2|TRBV6-2/TRBV6-3|TRBJ2-3
CASSYSSGRQGDTQYF
TGTGCCAGCAGTTATTCTAGCGGGAGACAAGGAGATACGCAGTATTTT
>NA|NA|TRBV4-3|TRBJ2-1
CASSQAPGIYNEQFF
TGCGCCAGCAGCCAAGCCCCGGGAATATACAATGAGCAGTTCTTC
>NA|NA|TRBV20-1|TRBJ2-7
CSARPYSEQYF
TGCAGTGCTAGACCCTACTCCGAGCAGTACTTC